Below are 5 T cell receptor beta chains sequenced from a single sample in a study of blood T cell repertoires in COVID-19. The data were produced by immunoSEQ multiplex PCR, yet TCRdb's version contains in-frame clones alone and is incomplete. The table records 100,000 or so clones, roughly 76% of them present only once. Sequencing was carried out using peripheral blood. The origin of the receptors is a human donor in a cohort sampled during active COVID-19.

The chain couples TRBV13 to TRBJ2-7; 10 bases match TRBD1. The V and J ends lost 1 base and 6 bases, in that order; junction bases with no gene match: 6. The CDR3 consists of 15 residues. The germline V gene encodes CDR1 PRHDT and CDR2 FYEKMQ (reference sequence). The DNA for the CDR3 is TGTGCCAGCAGCTTAGAAGGGACAGGGGCAGGCGAGCAGTACTTC. Its protein is CASSLEGTGAGEQYF. Combining the CDR3 with reference TRBV13 and TRBJ2-7 gives the whole variable domain AAGVIQSPRHLIKEKRETATLKCYPIPRHDTVYWYQQGPGQDPQFLISFYEKMQSDKGSIPDRFSAQQFSDYHSELNMSSLELGDSALYFCASSLEGTGAGEQYFGPGTRLTVT.

There are a few counts of this clone. The chain combines TRBV3-1 (or the pseudogene TRBV3-2) with TRBJ1-5, with 8 bases matching TRBD1. In germline, CDR1 is LGHDT, CDR2 YNNKEL (reference sequence). V trimming: 0 bases; J trimming: 7 bases; junction bases outside the gene matches: 2. The CDR3 consists of 14 residues. The CDR3 here is CASSQDTGGQPQHF. The CDR3 bases are TGTGCCAGCAGCCAAGACACAGGGGGGCAGCCCCAGCATTTT.

The chain has TRBV7-9 and TRBJ2-7, with 7 bases fitting TRBD1. Trimming took 3 bases from V and 2 from J; bases not matched to a gene: 4. The CDR3 sequence is 14 residues long. Germline V gives CDR1 SEHNR, CDR2 FQNEAQ (reference sequence). The CDR3 is CASSFTGQAYEQYF. CDR3 sequence (DNA): TGTGCCAGCAGCTTCACAGGACAGGCCTACGAGCAGTACTTC.

The chain is built from TRBV7-8 and TRBJ2-2, with no clear D. Germline lookup yields CDR1 SGHVS and CDR2 FQNEAQ. The germline V and J ends were trimmed by 1 base and 3 bases, with 9 bases remaining between them. The CDR3 loop spans 15 amino acids. CDR3 in amino acids: CASSLGLVDTGELFF. The CDR3 region has the DNA TGTGCCAGCAGCTTAGGGCTAGTGGACACCGGGGAGCTGTTTTTT.

This clone came up a few times. The rearrangement joins TRBV4-3 to TRBJ2-7; weak D call: TRBD1 (7 bases). Trimming pared 1 base from V and 4 bases from J, leaving 11 bases between. The germline V gene encodes CDR1 LGHNA and CDR2 YSLEER. The CDR3 length is 14 residues. CDR3 in amino acids: CASSQGRGHYEQYF. For the CDR3, the DNA is TGCGCCAGCAGCCAAGGGAGGGGGCATTACGAGCAGTACTTC.